A selection of T cell receptor beta chains follows, all from one sample in a study of shared clonotypes between healthy human individuals. Profiled with immunoSEQ multiplex PCR; TCRdb holds only in-frame clones, not every one. The repertoire consists of around 580,000 clones, with 95% to 98% occurring once and the leading ten covering approximately 0.33%. Source material: naive CD8+ T cells sorted from blood. The receptors come from a man younger than 45 in good health. Each CDR3 is given with its conserved first and last residue. D genes are given only for firm matches. Part of the rows lack a size; the others show once, few, many or a class for expanded clones.

CDR3 length	clone size	D gene	V gene	J gene	CDR3 DNA	CDR3 protein
14	once	NA	TRBV15	TRBJ2-7	TGTGCCACCAGCAGTACAGGACAGTCCTACGAGCAGTACTTC	CATSSTGQSYEQYF
18	NA	NA	TRBV7-8	TRBJ2-3	TGTGCCAGCAGCTTAGTGGCCCATGTGGGTTCAACCACAGATACGCAGTATTTT	CASSLVAHVGSTTDTQYF
14	NA	TRBD1	TRBV27	TRBJ1-2	TGTGCCAGCACCCCCGCTGGACAGGGTAATGGCTACACCTTC	CASTPAGQGNGYTF
14	NA	TRBD2	TRBV27	TRBJ2-1	TGTGCCAGCAGAAGCGGGAGTGAGGTCAATGAGCAGTTCTTC	CASRSGSEVNEQFF
13	NA	NA	TRBV6-5	TRBJ2-7	TGTGCCAGCAGTTACTCGTCAGGAAGCGAGCAGTACTTC	CASSYSSGSEQYF
12	NA	NA	TRBV12-5	TRBJ2-2	TGTGCTAGTGAGAAGTACCCCGGGGAGCTGTTTTTT	CASEKYPGELFF
13	NA	NA	TRBV7-2	TRBJ2-7	TGTGCCAGCAGCCTCCTGGGCTCCTACGAGCAGTACTTC	CASSLLGSYEQYF
13	NA	NA	TRBV7-2	TRBJ1-2	TGTGCCAGCAGCCCCGAACCTGTCTATGGCCACACCTTC	CASSPEPVYGHTF
15	NA	NA	TRBV15	TRBJ1-2	TGTGCCACCAGCAGAGGAATAGGGGTTAACTATGGCTACACCTTC	CATSRGIGVNYGYTF
15	NA	TRBD2	TRBV15	TRBJ2-3	TGTGCCACCAGCCACAGCGGGAGGGCAACAGATACGCAGTATTTT	CATSHSGRATDTQYF
15	NA	TRBD2	TRBV30	TRBJ2-7	TGTGCCTGGAGTCCCACTAGCGGGAGAACCTACGAGCAGTACTTC	CAWSPTSGRTYEQYF
13	NA	NA	TRBV10-3	TRBJ2-7	TGTGCCATCAAGCCCGACGGGGGCTACGAGCAGTACTTC	CAIKPDGGYEQYF
15	NA	NA	TRBV7-6	TRBJ2-7	TGTGCCAGCAGCTTAGAACTTATGGGCAGTTACGAGCAGTACTTC	CASSLELMGSYEQYF
19	NA	NA	TRBV27	TRBJ2-6	TGTGCCAGCAGTTCCCGTAATACAGAATTGAGCTCTGGGGCCAACGTCCTGACTTTC	CASSSRNTELSSGANVLTF
14	NA	NA	TRBV7-2	TRBJ2-5	TGTGCCAGCAGCTTAGACGGGCTCATTGAGACCCAGTACTTC	CASSLDGLIETQYF
17	NA	NA	TRBV5-1	TRBJ2-3	TGCGCCAGCAGCTTGGCGGCGCTTGGTACGATGACAGATACGCAGTATTTT	CASSLAALGTMTDTQYF
14	NA	NA	TRBV6-4	TRBJ2-2	TGTGCCAGCAGTGACTCGAACAATTGGGGGGAGCTGTTTTTT	CASSDSNNWGELFF
13	NA	NA	TRBV19	TRBJ2-7	TGTGCCAGTAATAGCGGTTTCGGCTACGAGCAGTACTTC	CASNSGFGYEQYF
17	NA	NA	TRBV9	TRBJ1-1	TGTGCCAGCAGCGTCCGAGACTTGGGGGGCGTGAACACTGAAGCTTTCTTT	CASSVRDLGGVNTEAFF
15	NA	NA	TRBV9	TRBJ2-3	TGTGCCAGCAACCCCCGGGGCAGGGGAACAGATACGCAGTATTTT	CASNPRGRGTDTQYF
13	NA	NA	TRBV27	TRBJ1-1	TGTGCCAGCCACCAGGGGTTCGGCACTGAAGCTTTCTTT	CASHQGFGTEAFF
14	NA	NA	TRBV9	TRBJ2-7	TGTGCCAGCAGCGGACCCCCTCGCTCCTACGAGCAGTACTTC	CASSGPPRSYEQYF
14	NA	NA	TRBV30	TRBJ2-7	TGTGCCTGGACTTCGCGACAGCCTGACTACGAGCAGTACTTC	CAWTSRQPDYEQYF
11	NA	NA	TRBV6-1	TRBJ1-1	TGTGCCAGCAGTGAGGCCACTGAAGCTTTCTTT	CASSEATEAFF
14	NA	NA	TRBV5-1	TRBJ2-1	TGCGCCAGCAGCTTGGACGCTAGCGTCGATGAGCAGTTCTTC	CASSLDASVDEQFF
11	NA	NA	TRBV27	TRBJ2-3	TGTGCCAGCGGGCAGGGGTTGCCGCAGTATTTT	CASGQGLPQYF
13	few	NA	TRBV7-9	TRBJ2-2	TGTGCCAGCACTCGGCCGAACACCGGGGAGCTGTTTTTT	CASTRPNTGELFF
17	NA	TRBD2	TRBV6-4	TRBJ2-1	TGTGCCAGCAGTGCTGTACCTAGCGGGAGCCTGTACAATGAGCAGTTCTTC	CASSAVPSGSLYNEQFF
16	NA	NA	TRBV4-3	TRBJ2-7	TGCGCCAGCAGCCAAGATCGGGGGACAGCCTCCTACGAGCAGTACTTC	CASSQDRGTASYEQYF
15	NA	NA	TRBV7-8	TRBJ2-5	TGTGCCAGCAGCCCAGGGGACCTGTTTCAAGAGACCCAGTACTTC	CASSPGDLFQETQYF
14	NA	NA	TRBV11-2	TRBJ2-7	TGTGCCAGCAGCTTAGGGAGACTGGACTACGAGCAGTACTTC	CASSLGRLDYEQYF
14	NA	TRBD1	TRBV28	TRBJ2-5	TGTGCCAGCAGTCCGACAGGGGGTAGGGAGACCCAGTACTTC	CASSPTGGRETQYF
14	NA	NA	TRBV5-6	TRBJ2-7	TGTGCCAGCAGCTTCTACCGGGAGTCCTACGAGCAGTACTTC	CASSFYRESYEQYF
16	NA	NA	TRBV27	TRBJ2-7	TGTGCCAGCAGTCCACTAACCACCCTCGGCTCCTACGAGCAGTACTTC	CASSPLTTLGSYEQYF
19	NA	TRBD2	TRBV27	TRBJ2-1	TGTGCCAGCAGTTTATCATACCCCCCGGCGGGAGGACCCAACAATGAGCAGTTCTTC	CASSLSYPPAGGPNNEQFF
16	NA	NA	TRBV4-1	TRBJ1-1	TGCGCCAGCAGCCAAGGCCTTAATTTGGTCTACACTGAAGCTTTCTTT	CASSQGLNLVYTEAFF
16	NA	NA	TRBV27	TRBJ2-7	TGTGCCAGCAGTCCCAGTACCGGGGACCTGATCCACGAGCAGTACTTC	CASSPSTGDLIHEQYF
16	NA	NA	TRBV18	TRBJ2-5	TGTGCCAGCTCACCCCCGAGAGCAGGAGTCCAAGAGACCCAGTACTTC	CASSPPRAGVQETQYF
13	NA	TRBD1	TRBV7-3	TRBJ1-2	TGTGCCAGCAGCCACACAGGGGGCGATGGCTACACCTTC	CASSHTGGDGYTF
17	once	NA	TRBV7-2	TRBJ1-5	TGTGCCAGCAGCCCAGACAGGTCTTTACTTTTCCATCAGCCCCAGCATTTT	CASSPDRSLLFHQPQHF
13	NA	NA	TRBV9	TRBJ1-1	TGTGCCAGCAGCGGGACGGTCGGGACTGAAGCTTTCTTT	CASSGTVGTEAFF
16	once	NA	TRBV5-1	TRBJ2-7	TGCGCCAGCAGCTTGGAACTGCTAGCGTCTTCCTACGAGCAGTACTTC	CASSLELLASSYEQYF
14	NA	NA	TRBV19	TRBJ2-7	TGTGCCAGTAGTATGACCTTAGGGCTGTACGAGCAGTACTTC	CASSMTLGLYEQYF
12	NA	NA	TRBV7-9	TRBJ1-1	TGTGCCAGCACCGAGGGGGGGCCTGAAGCTTTCTTT	CASTEGGPEAFF
12	NA	NA	TRBV14	TRBJ2-7	TGTGCCAGCAGCCAAGGCAGCTACGAGCAGTACTTC	CASSQGSYEQYF
17	once	NA	TRBV30	TRBJ2-5	TGTGCCTGGAGTGTAAGCTTGGGGGTTGGTAAGGGAGAGACCCAGTACTTC	CAWSVSLGVGKGETQYF
15	NA	NA	TRBV6-5	TRBJ2-1	TGTGCCAGCAGACTGGGAGGCCCCATTTACAATGAGCAGTTCTTC	CASRLGGPIYNEQFF